This section outlines one T cell receptor (beta chain) sequence together with its context. This entry is derived from a study of blood T cell repertoires in COVID-19. Symptom resolution, clearance, or two negative PCRs marked donors in Cohort 3 as recovered. Using immunoSEQ multiplex PCR, the repertoire was profiled, and TCRdb retains in-frame clones only, with some absent. Among a few hundred thousand clones, 80% to 85% were seen once, and the ten largest hold around 5%. CDR3 length: 15 amino acids. V was clipped by 1 base and J by 5 bases; unmatched bases: 8. Germline V gives CDR1 GTSNPN, CDR2 SVGIG (reference sequence).

The TCR comes from a woman aged 50 to 60 who had recovered from COVID-19. The gene calls are TRBV30 and TRBJ2-5; the match to TRBD1 covers 9 bases. The sequenced sample was PBMCs or T cells enriched from blood (not recorded which). The CDR3 region has the DNA TGTGCCTGGAGTGCCGGGACAGGGCAGACGGAGACCCAGTACTTC. Translation: CAWSAGTGQTETQYF.